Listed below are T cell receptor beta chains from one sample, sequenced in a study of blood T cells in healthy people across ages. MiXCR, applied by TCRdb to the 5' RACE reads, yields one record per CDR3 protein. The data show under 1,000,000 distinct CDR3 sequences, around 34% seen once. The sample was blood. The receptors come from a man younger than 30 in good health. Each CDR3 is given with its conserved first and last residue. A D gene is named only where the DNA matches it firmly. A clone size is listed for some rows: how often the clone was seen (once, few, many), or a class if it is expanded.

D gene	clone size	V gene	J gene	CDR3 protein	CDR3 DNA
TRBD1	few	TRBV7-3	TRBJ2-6	CASSFVRDRGLSGANVLTF	TGTGCCAGCAGCTTTGTGAGGGACAGGGGACTTTCTGGGGCCAACGTCCTGACTTTC
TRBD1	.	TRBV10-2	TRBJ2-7	CASSEGQGLPYEQYF	TGCGCCAGCAGTGAGGGACAGGGACTTCCGTACGAGCAGTACTTC
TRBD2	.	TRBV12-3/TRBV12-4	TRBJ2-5	CASSSQGGQTQYF	TGTGCCAGCAGTTCTCAGGGAGGGCAGACCCAGTACTTC
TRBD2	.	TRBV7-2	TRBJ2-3	CASSSSGGNTDTQYF	TGTGCCAGCAGTTCAAGCGGGGGCAACACAGATACGCAGTATTTT
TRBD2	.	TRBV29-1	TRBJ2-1	CSERIAGGYEQFF	TGCAGCGAACGAATAGCGGGAGGGTATGAGCAGTTCTTC
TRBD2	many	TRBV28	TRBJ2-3	CASSLTSGSTDTQYF	TGTGCCAGCAGTTTAACTAGCGGGTCCACAGATACGCAGTATTTT
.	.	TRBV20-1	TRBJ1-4	CSATPGATNEKLFF	TGCAGTGCTACCCCAGGAGCAACTAATGAAAAACTGTTTTTT
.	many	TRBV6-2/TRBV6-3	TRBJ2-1	CASRPTEYEQFF	TGTGCCAGCAGGCCCACGGAATATGAGCAGTTCTTC
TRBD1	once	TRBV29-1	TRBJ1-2	CSVPGQKLGGYTF	TGCAGCGTCCCGGGACAGAAACTAGGTGGCTACACCTTC
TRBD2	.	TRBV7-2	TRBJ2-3	CASSLDLAGGPGDTQYF	TGTGCCAGCAGCTTAGACCTAGCGGGGGGGCCTGGAGATACGCAGTATTTT
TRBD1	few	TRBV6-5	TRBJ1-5	CASRLTGEEDQPQHF	TGTGCCAGCAGACTCACAGGGGAGGAGGATCAGCCCCAGCATTTT
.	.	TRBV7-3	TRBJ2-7	CASSIGANNEQYF	TGTGCCAGCAGCATCGGGGCCAACAATGAGCAGTACTTC
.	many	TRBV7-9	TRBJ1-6	CASSLVENSPLHF	TGTGCCAGCAGCTTAGTCGAAAATTCACCCCTCCACTTT
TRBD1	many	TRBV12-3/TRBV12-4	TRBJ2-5	CASSPWGQGSEETQYF	TGTGCCAGCAGTCCCTGGGGACAGGGGAGCGAAGAGACCCAGTACTTC
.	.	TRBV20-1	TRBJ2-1	CSAQDGSSYNEQFF	TGCAGTGCTCAGGACGGCAGCTCCTACAATGAGCAGTTCTTC
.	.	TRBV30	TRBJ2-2	CAWSVRAGRFPPNTGELFF	TGTGCCTGGAGTGTAAGAGCAGGGAGATTCCCTCCGAACACCGGGGAGCTGTTTTTT
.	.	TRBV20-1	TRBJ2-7	CSARDPGGRRSSYEQYF	TGCAGTGCTAGAGACCCCGGTGGACGGAGAAGCTCCTACGAGCAGTACTTC
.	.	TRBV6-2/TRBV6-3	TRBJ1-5	CASSYDAKQPQHF	TGTGCCAGCAGTTACGATGCAAAGCAGCCCCAGCATTTT
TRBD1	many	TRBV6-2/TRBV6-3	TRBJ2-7	CASSSRTGNTYEQYF	TGTGCCAGCAGTTCCCGGACAGGGAACACCTACGAGCAGTACTTC
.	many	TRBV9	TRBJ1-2	CASSVDDYGYTF	TGTGCCAGCAGCGTAGACGACTATGGCTACACCTTC
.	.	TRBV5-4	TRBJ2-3	CASTQLGAGTDTQYF	TGTGCCAGCACCCAGTTGGGGGCTGGCACAGATACGCAGTATTTT
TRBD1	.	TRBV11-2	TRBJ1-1	CASSLGQALMNTEAFF	TGTGCCAGCAGCTTGGGACAGGCTTTAATGAACACTGAAGCTTTCTTT
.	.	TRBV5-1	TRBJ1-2	CASSLQGHDSYTF	TGCGCCAGCAGCTTGCAGGGGCACGACAGCTACACCTTC
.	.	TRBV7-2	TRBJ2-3	CASSLFRAYTDTQYF	TGTGCCAGCAGCTTATTTCGGGCCTACACAGATACGCAGTATTTT
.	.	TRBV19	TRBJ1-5	CASSFTDRGPQHF	TGTGCCAGTAGTTTTACAGACCGCGGGCCCCAGCATTTT
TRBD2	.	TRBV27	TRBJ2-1	CASSFGTSGQNEQFF	TGTGCCAGCAGTTTCGGGACTAGCGGGCAGAATGAGCAGTTCTTC
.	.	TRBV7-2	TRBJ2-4	CASSLVGGKNIQYF	TGTGCCAGCAGCTTAGTTGGAGGGAAAAACATTCAGTACTTC
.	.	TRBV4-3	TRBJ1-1	CASSQMVGPTNTEAFF	TGCGCCAGCAGCCAAATGGTCGGCCCGACGAACACTGAAGCTTTCTTT
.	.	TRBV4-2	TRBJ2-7	CASSQDRGTYEQYF	TGTGCCAGCAGCCAAGATCGGGGGACCTACGAGCAGTACTTC
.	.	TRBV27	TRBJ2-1	CASSKGWQELVLQFF	TGTGCCAGCAGCAAGGGTTGGCAGGAGTTAGTCCTTCAGTTCTTC
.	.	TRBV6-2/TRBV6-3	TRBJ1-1	CASSFWDSTETEAFF	TGTGCCAGCAGTTTTTGGGACTCAACGGAAACTGAAGCTTTCTTT